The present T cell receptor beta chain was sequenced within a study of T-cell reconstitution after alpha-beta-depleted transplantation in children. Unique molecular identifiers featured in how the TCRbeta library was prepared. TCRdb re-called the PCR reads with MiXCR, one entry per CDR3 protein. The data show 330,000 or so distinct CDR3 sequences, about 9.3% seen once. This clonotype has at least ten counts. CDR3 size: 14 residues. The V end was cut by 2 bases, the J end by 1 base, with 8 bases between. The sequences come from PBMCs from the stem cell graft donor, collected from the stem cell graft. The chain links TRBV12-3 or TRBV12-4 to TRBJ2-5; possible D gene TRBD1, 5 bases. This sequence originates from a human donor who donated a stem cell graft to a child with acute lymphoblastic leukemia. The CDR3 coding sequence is TGTGCCAGCAGTTTAAGGGGCTTCCAAGAGACCCAGTACTTC. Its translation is CASSLRGFQETQYF.